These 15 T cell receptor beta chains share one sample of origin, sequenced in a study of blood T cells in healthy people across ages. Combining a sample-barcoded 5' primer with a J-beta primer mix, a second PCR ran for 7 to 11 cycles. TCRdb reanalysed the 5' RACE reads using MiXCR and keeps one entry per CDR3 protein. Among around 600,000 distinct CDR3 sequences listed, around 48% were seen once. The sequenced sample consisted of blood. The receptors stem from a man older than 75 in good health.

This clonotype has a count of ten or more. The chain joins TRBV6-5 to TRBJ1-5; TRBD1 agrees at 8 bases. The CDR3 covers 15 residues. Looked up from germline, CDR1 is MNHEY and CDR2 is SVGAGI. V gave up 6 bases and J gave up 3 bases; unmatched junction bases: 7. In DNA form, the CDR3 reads TGTGCCAGCAGGAAGACAGGGGTCAACAATCAGCCCCAGCATTTT. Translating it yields CASRKTGVNNQPQHF.

Here the CDR3 reads CASTALLSTEAFF. The CDR3 DNA follows: TGTGCCAGCACCGCTTTGCTAAGCACTGAAGCTTTCTTT. The rearrangement uses TRBV12-3 or TRBV12-4 and TRBJ1-1; no reliable D call. V was trimmed by 7 bases and J by 4 bases, leaving 13 bases between them. There are 13 residues in the CDR3.

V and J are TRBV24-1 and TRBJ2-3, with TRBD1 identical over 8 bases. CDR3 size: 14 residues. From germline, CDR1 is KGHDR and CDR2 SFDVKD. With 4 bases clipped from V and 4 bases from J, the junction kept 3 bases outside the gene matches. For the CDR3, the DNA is TGTGCCACCAGTGACAGGGGGCGAGCAGATACGCAGTATTTT. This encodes CATSDRGRADTQYF.

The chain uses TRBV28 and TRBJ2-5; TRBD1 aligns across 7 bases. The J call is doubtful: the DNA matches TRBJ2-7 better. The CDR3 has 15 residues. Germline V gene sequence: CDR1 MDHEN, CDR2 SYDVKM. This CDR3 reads CASSFPGQRVHEQYF. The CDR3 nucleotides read TGTGCCAGCAGTTTCCCGGGACAGAGAGTCCACGAGCAGTACTTC.

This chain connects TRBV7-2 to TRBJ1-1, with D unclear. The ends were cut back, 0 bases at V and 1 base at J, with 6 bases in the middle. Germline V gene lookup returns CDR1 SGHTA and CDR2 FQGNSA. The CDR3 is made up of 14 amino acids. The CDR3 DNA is TGTGCCAGCAGCTTAGCCCCACAGAACACTGAAGCTTTCTTT. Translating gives CASSLAPQNTEAFF.

CDR3 bases: TGTACCAGCAGCTTACTCCCACTAGCGGGGATCAACACAGATACGCAGTATTTT. The encoded protein is CTSSLLPLAGINTDTQYF. J is TRBJ2-3 and V is TRBV7-2; TRBD2 agrees at 10 bases. The CDR3 spans 18 residues. CDR1 SGHTA and CDR2 FQGNSA come from the germline V gene. Trimming cost V 2 bases and J 2 bases; bases outside gene matches: 10. Full variable domain (missing parts from reference TRBV7-2 and TRBJ2-3): GAGVSQSPSNKVTEKGKDVELRCDPISGHTALYWYRQSLGQGLEFLIYFQGNSAPDKSGLPSDRFSAERTGGSVSTLTIQRTQQEDSAVYLCTSSLLPLAGINTDTQYFGPGTRLTVL.

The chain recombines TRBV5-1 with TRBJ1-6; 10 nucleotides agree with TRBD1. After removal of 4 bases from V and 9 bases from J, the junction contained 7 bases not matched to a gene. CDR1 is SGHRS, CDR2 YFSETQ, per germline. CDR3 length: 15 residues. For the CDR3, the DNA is TGCGCCAGCAGCAAAGGACAGGGGGATATTTCACCCCTCCACTTT. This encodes CASSKGQGDISPLHF.

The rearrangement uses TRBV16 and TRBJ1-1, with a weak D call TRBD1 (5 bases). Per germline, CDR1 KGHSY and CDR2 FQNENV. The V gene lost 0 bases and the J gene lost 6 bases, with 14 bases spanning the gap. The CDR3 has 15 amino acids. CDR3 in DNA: TGTGCCAGCAGCCAATCGGGGGTAAGGATGGCTGAAGCTTTCTTT. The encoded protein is CASSQSGVRMAEAFF.

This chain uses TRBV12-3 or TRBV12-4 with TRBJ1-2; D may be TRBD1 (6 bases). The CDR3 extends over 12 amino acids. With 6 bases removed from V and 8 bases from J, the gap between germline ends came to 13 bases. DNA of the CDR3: TGTGCCAGCAGCCCGGACAGTAAAGGCTACACCTTC. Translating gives CASSPDSKGYTF.

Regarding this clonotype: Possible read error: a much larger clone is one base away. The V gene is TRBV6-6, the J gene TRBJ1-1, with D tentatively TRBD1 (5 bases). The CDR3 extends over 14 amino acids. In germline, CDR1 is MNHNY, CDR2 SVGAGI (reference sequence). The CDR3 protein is CASSDSGGNTEAFF. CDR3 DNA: TGTGCCAGCAGTGACTCTGGGGGGAACACTGAAGCTTTCTTT.

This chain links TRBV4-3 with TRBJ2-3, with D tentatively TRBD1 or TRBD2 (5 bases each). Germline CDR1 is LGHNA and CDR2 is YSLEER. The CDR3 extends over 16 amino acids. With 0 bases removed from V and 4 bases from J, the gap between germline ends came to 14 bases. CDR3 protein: CASSQEGPTHADTQYF. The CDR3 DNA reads TGCGCCAGCAGCCAAGAGGGACCCACCCACGCAGATACGCAGTATTTT.

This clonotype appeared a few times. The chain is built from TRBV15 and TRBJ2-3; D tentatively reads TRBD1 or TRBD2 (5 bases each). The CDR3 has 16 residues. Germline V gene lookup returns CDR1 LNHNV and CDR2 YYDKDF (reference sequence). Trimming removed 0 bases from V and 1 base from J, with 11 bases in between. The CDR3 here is CATSRDGGLGTDTQYF. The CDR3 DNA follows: TGTGCCACCAGCAGAGATGGGGGTCTGGGCACAGATACGCAGTATTTT.

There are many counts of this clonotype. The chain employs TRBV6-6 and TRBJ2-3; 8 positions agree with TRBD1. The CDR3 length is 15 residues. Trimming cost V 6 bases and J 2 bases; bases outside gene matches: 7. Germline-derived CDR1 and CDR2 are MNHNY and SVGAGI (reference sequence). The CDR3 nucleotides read TGTGCCAGCAGCCGCCGGACAGGGTCCACAGATACGCAGTATTTT. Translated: CASSRRTGSTDTQYF.

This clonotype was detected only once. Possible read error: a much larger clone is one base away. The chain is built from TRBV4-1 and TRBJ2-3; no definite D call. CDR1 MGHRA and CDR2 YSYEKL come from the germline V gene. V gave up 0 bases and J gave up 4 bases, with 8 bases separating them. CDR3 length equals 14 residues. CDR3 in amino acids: CASSQDRPPDTQYF. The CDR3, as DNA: TGCGCCAGCAGCCAAGATCGGCCCCCAGATACGCAGTATTTT.

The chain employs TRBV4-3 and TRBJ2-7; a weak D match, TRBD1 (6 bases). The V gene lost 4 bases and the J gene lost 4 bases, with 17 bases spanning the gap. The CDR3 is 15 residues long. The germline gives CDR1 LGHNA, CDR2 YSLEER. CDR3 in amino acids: CASSLQGQGSYEQYF. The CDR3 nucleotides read TGCGCCAGCAGCCTCCAGGGCCAGGGGTCATACGAGCAGTACTTC.